These 24 T cell receptor beta chains originate from one sample sequenced in a study of CD8 T cells in ankylosing spondylitis. Their antigens remain unidentified. TCRdb fed the 5' RACE reads into MiXCR, producing one record per CDR3 protein. Here the sample spans a few hundred thousand distinct CDR3 sequences, 15% to 20% being singletons. General observations from the study: Within ankylosing spondylitis blood, a TCR beta motif made up of fewer than ten highly homologous variants appeared to be characteristic.

The specimen sequenced was blood, either unsorted or a sorted T cell fraction (not recorded which). The receptors were sampled from a male donor with ankylosing spondylitis.

This clonotype was observed a few times. The chain combines TRBV5-1 with TRBJ1-1; D gene ambiguous. The germline V gene encodes CDR1 SGHRS and CDR2 YFSETQ. The CDR3 extends over 13 amino acids. V was cut by 1 base and J by 4 bases, with 8 bases left in between. The CDR3 here is CASSLRLVTEAFF. As DNA, the CDR3 is TGCGCCAGCAGCTTGCGACTGGTCACTGAAGCTTTCTTT.

This clonotype is a singleton in its sample. The rearrangement links TRBV6-2 or TRBV6-3 to TRBJ2-1; the match to TRBD1 covers 7 bases. CDR1 is MNHEY, CDR2 SVGEGT, per germline. The CDR3 has 15 residues. V was clipped by 2 bases and J by 6 bases; unmatched bases: 7. The CDR3 bases are TGTGCCAGCAGTTACCCCCCGACAGGGTTCAATGAGCAGTTCTTC. This translates into CASSYPPTGFNEQFF.

This chain links TRBV27 with TRBJ2-7, with D perhaps assigned TRBD1 or TRBD2 (5 bases each). The CDR3 loop spans 18 amino acids. Trimming took off 6 bases at V and 2 bases at J, with 26 bases between the two ends. Germline values: CDR1 MNHEY, CDR2 SMNVEV (reference sequence). As DNA, the CDR3 is TGTGCCAGCAGCACCCTCGGGATGACAGATCATTTGGCCTACGAGCAGTACTTC. It specifies CASSTLGMTDHLAYEQYF.

This clonotype was counted only a few times. V usage is TRBV5-6 and J usage is TRBJ2-1, with 9 bases lining up with TRBD2. The CDR3 length is 16 residues. J was trimmed by 5 bases and V by 0 bases; bases with no gene match: 6. The germline V gene has CDR1 SGHDT and CDR2 YYEEEE. The CDR3 DNA reads TGTGCCAGCAGCTTGGCGGCTAGCGGGAATAACAATGAGCAGTTCTTC. This translates into CASSLAASGNNNEQFF.

The sample holds a few counts of this clonotype. V usage is TRBV27 and J usage is TRBJ1-4; D not resolved. The V end was cut by 3 bases, the J end by 11 bases, with 16 bases between. The CDR3 covers 14 residues. From germline, CDR1 is MNHEY and CDR2 SMNVEV (reference sequence). Here the CDR3 reads CASSLGLGDRKLFF. DNA of the CDR3: TGTGCCAGCAGTTTGGGTCTTGGGGATAGGAAACTGTTTTTT.

The chain couples TRBV13 to TRBJ1-1; maybe TRBD1 (6 bases). With 1 base removed from V and 6 bases from J, the gap between germline ends came to 12 bases. Germline V gives CDR1 PRHDT, CDR2 FYEKMQ (reference sequence). The CDR3 length is 14 residues. The CDR3 sequence: CASSLVGGQPEAFF. In DNA form, the CDR3 reads TGTGCCAGCAGCTTAGTAGGGGGTCAGCCTGAAGCTTTCTTT.

This clonotype was seen more than once but under ten times. This chain joins TRBV20-1 and TRBJ2-1, with 7 bases that match TRBD2. J lost 6 bases, V lost 4 bases, and 9 bases had no gene match. CDR1 and CDR2 (germline): DFQATT, SNEGSKA (reference sequence). CDR3 length: 14 amino acids. The CDR3 nucleotides read TGCAGTGCTATAACTAGCGAGGGAGGCAATGAGCAGTTCTTC. Its protein is CSAITSEGGNEQFF.

The J gene is TRBJ2-1, the V gene TRBV20-1, with TRBD1 as a possible D gene (6 bases). The germline V and J ends were trimmed by 0 bases and 5 bases, with 11 bases remaining between them. The CDR3 extends over 14 amino acids. Germline loops: CDR1 DFQATT, CDR2 SNEGSKA (reference sequence). CDR3 nucleotide sequence: TGCAGTGCTAGAGAGTACAGGGCACACAATGAGCAGTTCTTC. Translation gives CSAREYRAHNEQFF.

Only a few counts were recorded for this clonotype. V and J are TRBV30 and TRBJ1-1; the D is unclear. The length of the CDR3 is 13 residues. Germline V gene sequence: CDR1 GTSNPN, CDR2 SVGIG (reference sequence). The germline V and J ends were trimmed by 3 bases and 1 base, with 9 bases remaining between them. This chain's CDR3 is CAWSPLGNTEAFF. The CDR3 nucleotides are TGTGCCTGGAGCCCCCTGGGGAACACTGAAGCTTTCTTT.

CDR3 in amino acids: CASSPGGLAGVEQYF. CDR3 DNA sequence: TGTGCCAGCAGCCCCGGGGGACTAGCGGGAGTTGAGCAGTACTTC. The chain couples TRBV9 to TRBJ2-7; TRBD2 matches at 14 bases. The CDR3 has 15 amino acids. The J segment lost 7 bases and the V segment lost 4 bases, leaving 7 bases of the junction unmatched. CDR1 and CDR2 from the germline V gene are SGDLS and YYNGEE.

This clonotype was picked up a small number of times. This rearrangement joins TRBV7-6 to TRBJ2-5; D tentatively fits TRBD1 or TRBD2 (5 bases each). Per germline, CDR1 SGHVS and CDR2 FNYEAQ. Trimming left V 4 bases short and J 2 bases short, with 14 bases between. This CDR3 spans 15 amino acids. CDR3 coding DNA: TGTGCCAGCAGCTCAGGGTCGGGGTATCAAGAGACCCAGTACTTC. It is translated as CASSSGSGYQETQYF.

There are a few counts of this clonotype. V usage is TRBV12-3 or TRBV12-4 and J usage is TRBJ2-3; 9 bases line up with TRBD2. V shed 3 bases, J shed 6 bases, and the junction held 4 bases outside the gene matches. The CDR3 sequence is 14 residues long. The CDR3 sequence is CASSLAGGFDTQYF. The CDR3 DNA follows: TGTGCCAGCAGTTTGGCGGGGGGGTTCGATACGCAGTATTTT.

This clonotype came up a few times. This chain uses TRBV4-3 with TRBJ2-7, with TRBD2 matching 7 bases. Germline lookup yields CDR1 LGHNA and CDR2 YSLEER. J gave up 3 bases and V 4 bases, and 9 bases lay outside the gene matches. The CDR3 consists of 15 residues. The CDR3 nucleotides are TGCGCCAGCAGCCCCTCGGCGGGAGAGATCTACGAGCAGTACTTC. Residues: CASSPSAGEIYEQYF.

This clonotype was counted ten times or more. The chain couples TRBV29-1 to TRBJ2-1; 7 nucleotides agree with TRBD2. The CDR3 length is 14 residues. The trim removed 2 bases at V and 3 bases at J, leaving 4 bases unmatched. CDR1 and CDR2 (germline): SQVTM, ANQGSEA. CDR3 bases: TGCAGCGTTGAACCGTCTAGCGGCTACAATGAGCAGTTCTTC. The encoded protein is CSVEPSSGYNEQFF.

In DNA form, the CDR3 reads TGTGCCAGCACACTCGCTCCCCAAGAGACCCAGTACTTC. It codes for CASTLAPQETQYF. V and J are TRBV13 and TRBJ2-5, with D hard to call. CDR1 is PRHDT and CDR2 is FYEKMQ in the germline V gene (reference sequence). V lost 7 bases and J 1 base, leaving 10 bases between the germline ends. The CDR3 length is 13 residues.

V usage is TRBV4-3 and J usage is TRBJ2-7, with 10 bases matching TRBD2. There are 15 residues in the CDR3. Germline CDR1 reads LGHNA; CDR2 reads YSLEER. V dropped 0 bases and J dropped 6; count of bases not matched to a gene: 5. The CDR3 region is CASSQDVAGGSEQYF. CDR3 sequence (DNA): TGCGCCAGCAGCCAAGATGTAGCGGGAGGTTCCGAGCAGTACTTC.

This chain connects TRBV6-5 to TRBJ1-4; no firm D call. The CDR3 totals 18 residues. Germline V CDR1 and CDR2: MNHEY, SVGAGI. With 0 bases removed from V and 2 bases from J, the gap between germline ends came to 16 bases. CDR3 DNA: TGTGCCAGCAGTTACTCGTTTCATGAGGGTGGGACTAATGAAAAACTGTTTTTT. Translating gives CASSYSFHEGGTNEKLFF.

The chain uses TRBV25-1 and TRBJ2-1; D ambiguous. Germline V gene lookup returns CDR1 MGHDK and CDR2 SYGVNS. V gave up 2 bases and J gave up 0 bases, with 8 bases separating them. This CDR3 has 15 amino acids. CDR3 sequence: CASSENGFSYNEQFF. The CDR3 coding sequence is TGTGCCAGCAGTGAAAACGGATTCTCCTACAATGAGCAGTTCTTC.

This clonotype was observed at least ten times. The gene calls are TRBV29-1 and TRBJ1-1; D is unresolved. Germline V gene data show CDR1 as SQVTM and CDR2 as ANQGSEA. The CDR3 runs 13 residues. The V gene lost 5 bases and the J gene lost 0 bases, with 10 bases spanning the gap. The CDR3 DNA sequence: TGCAGCGTTAGGTACGACGTGAACACTGAAGCTTTCTTT. Translation: CSVRYDVNTEAFF.

This clonotype was detected only a few times. The chain couples TRBV28 to TRBJ2-5, with TRBD2 identical over 13 bases. CDR1 is MDHEN and CDR2 is SYDVKM in the germline V gene. The length of the CDR3 is 16 residues. With 3 bases clipped from V and 4 bases from J, the junction kept 5 bases outside the gene matches. CDR3 DNA sequence: TGTGCCAGCAGTTTGGGACTAGCGGGAATCGGAGAGACCCAGTACTTC. Translated: CASSLGLAGIGETQYF. The full variable domain, completed using reference TRBV28 and TRBJ2-5, is DVKVTQSSRYLVKRTGEKVFLECVQDMDHENMFWYRQDPGLGLRLIYFSYDVKMKEKGDIPEGYSVSREKKERFSLILESASTNQTSMYLCASSLGLAGIGETQYFGPGTRLLVL.

The sample holds many counts of this clonotype. CDR3: CASSLGGTSEQFF. DNA of the CDR3: TGTGCCAGCAGCCTAGGAGGGACTAGCGAGCAGTTCTTC. The chain combines TRBV7-9 with TRBJ2-1; 9 bases agree with TRBD2. J lost 10 bases, V lost 5 bases, and 6 bases had no gene match. Germline V lookup: CDR1 SEHNR, CDR2 FQNEAQ (reference sequence). CDR3 length: 13 amino acids. Variable domain in full (rest from reference TRBV7-9 and TRBJ2-1): DTGVSQNPRHKITKRGQNVTFRCDPISEHNRLYWYRQTLGQGPEFLTYFQNEAQLEKSRLLSDRFSAERPKGSFSTLEIQRTEQGDSAMYLCASSLGGTSEQFFGPGTRLTVL.

Turning to this clonotype: A much larger clone differs by one base, so this may be a read error. The chain carries TRBV12-3 or TRBV12-4 and TRBJ2-5; 7 nucleotides line up with TRBD1. The CDR3 sequence is 15 residues long. The CDR3 region has the DNA TGTGCCAGCATTTTAGCAGGGACAGCCCAAGAGACCCAGTACTTC. The encoded protein is CASILAGTAQETQYF.

The chain's CDR3 is CASTLGQGAITEAFF. The DNA of the CDR3 is TGTGCCAGCACCCTAGGACAGGGGGCTATTACTGAAGCTTTCTTT. The chain has TRBV7-9 and TRBJ1-1, with 11 bases lining up with TRBD1. From germline, CDR1 is SEHNR and CDR2 FQNEAQ (reference sequence). J was trimmed by 5 bases and V by 7 bases; bases with no gene match: 9. The CDR3 covers 15 residues. The whole variable domain, filled in from reference TRBV7-9 and TRBJ1-1, reads DTGVSQNPRHKITKRGQNVTFRCDPISEHNRLYWYRQTLGQGPEFLTYFQNEAQLEKSRLLSDRFSAERPKGSFSTLEIQRTEQGDSAMYLCASTLGQGAITEAFFGQGTRLTVV.

The chain combines TRBV20-1 with TRBJ1-2; D may be TRBD1 (6 bases). The CDR3 extends over 18 amino acids. The ends were cut back, 0 bases at V and 0 bases at J, with 20 bases in the middle. Germline loops: CDR1 DFQATT, CDR2 SNEGSKA (reference sequence). The CDR3 DNA sequence: TGCAGTGCTAGAGATTATCGGGGGGGCGCCGGAGCTAACTATGGCTACACCTTC. Protein: CSARDYRGGAGANYGYTF.